This T cell receptor (beta chain) was captured in a study of shared clonotypes between healthy human individuals. Study summary: CD4 naive and memory got three plates each, CD8 naive two, CD8 memory one.

Deep level was the assay's run setting. The genomic DNA of each subset was split evenly across several immunoSEQ plates. Original analysis: ImmunoSEQ gave junction-only sequences without quality scores, so filtering differed. Sequenced by immunoSEQ multiplex PCR; TCRdb stores in-frame clones only, minus some. From that table come the V and J calls and clone size; the DNA was used to work out D and trimming. Seen here are under 1,900,000 clones, just under 99% observed once, and the top ten hold about 0.34%. Input material: naive CD4+ T cells sorted from blood. Subset described: CD45RA+ positively selected. This clonotype was obtained from a young man in good health.

In DNA, the CDR3 is TGTGCCAGCAGCTTAGGGCCTCGTGGCGGCACCGGGGAGCTGTTTTTT. It codes for CASSLGPRGGTGELFF. This rearrangement joins TRBV7-6 to TRBJ2-2; D not certain. From germline, CDR1 is SGHVS and CDR2 FNYEAQ. The V end was cut by 1 base, the J end by 4 bases, with 13 bases between. The CDR3 contains 16 residues. The full variable domain, its missing parts supplied by reference TRBV7-6 and TRBJ2-2, is GAGVSQSPRYKVTKRGQDVALRCDPISGHVSLYWYRQALGQGPEFLTYFNYEAQQDKSGLPNDRFSAERPEGSISTLTIQRTEQRDSAMYRCASSLGPRGGTGELFFGEGSRLTVL.